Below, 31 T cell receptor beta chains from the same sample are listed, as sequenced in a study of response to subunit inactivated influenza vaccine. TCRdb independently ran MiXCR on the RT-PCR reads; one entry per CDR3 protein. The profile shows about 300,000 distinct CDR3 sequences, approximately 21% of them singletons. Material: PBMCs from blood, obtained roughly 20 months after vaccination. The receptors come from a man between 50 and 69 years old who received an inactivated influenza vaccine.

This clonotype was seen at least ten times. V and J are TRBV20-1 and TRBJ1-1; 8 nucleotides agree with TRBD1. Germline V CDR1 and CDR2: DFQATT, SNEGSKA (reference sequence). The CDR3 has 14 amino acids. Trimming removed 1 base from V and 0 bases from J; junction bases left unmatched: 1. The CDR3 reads CSARVGQVNTEAFF. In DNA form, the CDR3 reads TGCAGTGCTAGAGTGGGACAGGTGAACACTGAAGCTTTCTTT.

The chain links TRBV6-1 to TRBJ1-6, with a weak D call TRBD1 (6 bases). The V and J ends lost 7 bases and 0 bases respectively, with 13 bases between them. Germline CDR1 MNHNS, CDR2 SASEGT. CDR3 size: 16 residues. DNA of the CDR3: TGTGCCAGCAACAGGGAGAAGAGCTCCTATAATTCACCCCTCCACTTT. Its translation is CASNREKSSYNSPLHF.

CDR3 residues: CSASRTSGYSSYNEQFF. DNA for the CDR3: TGCAGTGCCAGCCGGACTAGCGGTTACAGCTCCTACAATGAGCAGTTCTTC. The rearrangement joins TRBV20-1 to TRBJ2-1, with TRBD2 matching 10 bases. With V trimmed by 6 bases and J by 0 bases, 11 bases remained unmatched. Per the germline V gene, CDR1 is DFQATT and CDR2 is SNEGSKA (reference sequence). This CDR3 is built from 17 residues.

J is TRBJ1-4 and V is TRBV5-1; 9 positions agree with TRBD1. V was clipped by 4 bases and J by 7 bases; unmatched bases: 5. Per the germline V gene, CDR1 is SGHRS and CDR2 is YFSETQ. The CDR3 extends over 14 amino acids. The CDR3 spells CASSMGQGGEKLFF. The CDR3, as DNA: TGCGCCAGCAGCATGGGACAGGGTGGTGAAAAACTGTTTTTT.

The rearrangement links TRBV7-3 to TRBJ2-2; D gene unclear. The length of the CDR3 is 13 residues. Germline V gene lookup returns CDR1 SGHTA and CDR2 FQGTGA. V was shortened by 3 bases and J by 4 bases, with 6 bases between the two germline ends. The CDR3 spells CASSFDATGELFF. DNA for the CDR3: TGTGCCAGCAGCTTCGACGCCACCGGGGAGCTGTTTTTT.

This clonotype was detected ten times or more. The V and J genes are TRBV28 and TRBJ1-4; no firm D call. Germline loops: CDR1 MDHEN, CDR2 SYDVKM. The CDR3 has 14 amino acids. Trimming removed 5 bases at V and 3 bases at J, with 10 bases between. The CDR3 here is CASSNREPNEKLFF. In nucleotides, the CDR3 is TGTGCCAGCAGTAACCGGGAACCTAATGAAAAACTGTTTTTT.

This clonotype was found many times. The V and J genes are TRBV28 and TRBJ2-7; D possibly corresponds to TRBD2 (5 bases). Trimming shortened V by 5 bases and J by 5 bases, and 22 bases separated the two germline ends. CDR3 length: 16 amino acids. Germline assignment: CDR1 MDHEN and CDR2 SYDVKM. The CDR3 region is CASSTSYGPRTDEQYF. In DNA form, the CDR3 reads TGTGCCAGCAGTACATCTTACGGCCCCCGGACTGACGAGCAGTACTTC.

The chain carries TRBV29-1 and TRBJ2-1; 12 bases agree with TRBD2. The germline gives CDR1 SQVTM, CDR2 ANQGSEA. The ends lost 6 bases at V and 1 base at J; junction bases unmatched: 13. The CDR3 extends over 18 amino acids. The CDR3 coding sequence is TGCAGCGTCCCAAGACTAGCGGGGGAACGACATTCCTACAATGAGCAGTTCTTC. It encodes CSVPRLAGERHSYNEQFF.

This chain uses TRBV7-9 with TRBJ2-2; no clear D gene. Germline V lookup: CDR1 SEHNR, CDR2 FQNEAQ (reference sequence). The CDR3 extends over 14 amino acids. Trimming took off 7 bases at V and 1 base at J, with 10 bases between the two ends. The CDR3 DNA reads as TGTGCCAGCAACCCGTCGATGAACACCGGGGAGCTGTTTTTT. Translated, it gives CASNPSMNTGELFF.

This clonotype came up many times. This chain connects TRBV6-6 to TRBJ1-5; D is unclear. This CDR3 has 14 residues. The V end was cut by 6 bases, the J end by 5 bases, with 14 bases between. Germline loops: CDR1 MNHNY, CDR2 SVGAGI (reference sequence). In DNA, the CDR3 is TGTGCCAGCAGCCCGATGCCGGGCGATCAGCCCCAGCATTTT. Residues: CASSPMPGDQPQHF.

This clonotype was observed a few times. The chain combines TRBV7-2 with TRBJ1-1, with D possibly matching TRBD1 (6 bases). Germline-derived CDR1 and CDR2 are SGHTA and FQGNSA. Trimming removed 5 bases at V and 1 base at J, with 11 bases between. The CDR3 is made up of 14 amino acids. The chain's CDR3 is CASSPGTTNTEAFF. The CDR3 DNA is TGTGCCAGCAGCCCCGGGACAACGAACACTGAAGCTTTCTTT.

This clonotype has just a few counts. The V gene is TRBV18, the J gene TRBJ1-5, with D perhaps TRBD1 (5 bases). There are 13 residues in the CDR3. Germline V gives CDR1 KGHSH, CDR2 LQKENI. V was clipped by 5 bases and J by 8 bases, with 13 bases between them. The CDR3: CASSNRDYKPQHF. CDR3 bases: TGTGCCAGCTCAAACCGGGACTACAAGCCCCAGCATTTT.

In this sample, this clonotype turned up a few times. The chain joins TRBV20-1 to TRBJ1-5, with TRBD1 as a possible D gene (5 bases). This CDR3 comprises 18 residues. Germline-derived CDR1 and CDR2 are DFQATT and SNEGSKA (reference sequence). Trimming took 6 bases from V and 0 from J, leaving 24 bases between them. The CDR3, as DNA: TGCAGTGCATCTCTCGGGACTTCGTCCCGTTATAGCAATCAGCCCCAGCATTTT. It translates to CSASLGTSSRYSNQPQHF.

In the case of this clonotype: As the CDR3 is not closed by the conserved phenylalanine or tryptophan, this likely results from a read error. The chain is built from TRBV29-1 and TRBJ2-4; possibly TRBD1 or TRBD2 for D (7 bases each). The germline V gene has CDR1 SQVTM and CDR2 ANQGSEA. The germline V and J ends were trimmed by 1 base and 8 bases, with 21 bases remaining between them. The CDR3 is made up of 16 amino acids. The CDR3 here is CSVEGRGHPGGDIQYS. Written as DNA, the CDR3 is TGCAGCGTTGAAGGGAGGGGGCACCCGGGAGGAGACATTCAGTACTCC.

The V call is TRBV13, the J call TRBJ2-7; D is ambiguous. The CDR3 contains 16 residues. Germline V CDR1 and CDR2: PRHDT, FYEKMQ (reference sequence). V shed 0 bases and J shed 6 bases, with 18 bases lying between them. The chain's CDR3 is CASSLGSPWAVSEQYF. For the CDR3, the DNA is TGTGCCAGCAGCTTAGGCTCCCCTTGGGCAGTCTCCGAGCAGTACTTC. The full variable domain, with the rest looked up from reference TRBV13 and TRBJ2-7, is AAGVIQSPRHLIKEKRETATLKCYPIPRHDTVYWYQQGPGQDPQFLISFYEKMQSDKGSIPDRFSAQQFSDYHSELNMSSLELGDSALYFCASSLGSPWAVSEQYFGPGTRLTVT.

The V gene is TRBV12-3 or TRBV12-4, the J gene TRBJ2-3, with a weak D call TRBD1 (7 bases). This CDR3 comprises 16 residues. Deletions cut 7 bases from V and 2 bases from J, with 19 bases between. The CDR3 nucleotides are TGTGCCAGCACCCCAGGAGGGACAGATGCCACAGATACGCAGTATTTT. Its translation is CASTPGGTDATDTQYF.

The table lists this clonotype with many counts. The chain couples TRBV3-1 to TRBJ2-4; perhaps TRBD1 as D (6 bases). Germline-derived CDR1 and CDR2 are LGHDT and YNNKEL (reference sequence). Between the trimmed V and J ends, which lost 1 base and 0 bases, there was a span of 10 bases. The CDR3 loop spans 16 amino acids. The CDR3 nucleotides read TGTGCCAGCAGCCAAGGGGGACAAATAGCCAAAAACATTCAGTACTTC. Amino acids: CASSQGGQIAKNIQYF. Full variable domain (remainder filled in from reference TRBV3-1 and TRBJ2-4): DTAVSQTPKYLVTQMGNDKSIKCEQNLGHDTMYWYKQDSKKFLKIMFSYNNKELIINETVPNRFSPKSPDKAHLNLHINSLELGDSAVYFCASSQGGQIAKNIQYFGAGTRLSVL.

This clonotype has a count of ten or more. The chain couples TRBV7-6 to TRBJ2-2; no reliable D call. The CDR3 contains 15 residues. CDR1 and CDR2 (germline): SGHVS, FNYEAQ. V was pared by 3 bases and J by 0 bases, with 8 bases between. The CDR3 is CASSLAATNTGELFF. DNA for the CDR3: TGTGCCAGCAGCTTGGCAGCCACGAACACCGGGGAGCTGTTTTTT.

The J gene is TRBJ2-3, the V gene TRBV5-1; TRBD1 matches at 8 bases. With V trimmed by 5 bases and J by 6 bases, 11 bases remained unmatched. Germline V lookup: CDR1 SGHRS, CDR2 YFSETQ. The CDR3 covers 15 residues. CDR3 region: CASSPFDRGQDTQYF. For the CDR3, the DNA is TGCGCCAGCAGTCCCTTTGACAGGGGCCAGGATACGCAGTATTTT.

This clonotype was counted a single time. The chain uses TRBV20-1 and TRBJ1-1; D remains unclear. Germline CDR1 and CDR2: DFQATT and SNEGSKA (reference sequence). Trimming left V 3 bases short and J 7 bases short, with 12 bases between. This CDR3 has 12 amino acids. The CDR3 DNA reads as TGCAGTGCTAGTTCTACGGGGAATGAAGCTTTCTTT. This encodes CSASSTGNEAFF.

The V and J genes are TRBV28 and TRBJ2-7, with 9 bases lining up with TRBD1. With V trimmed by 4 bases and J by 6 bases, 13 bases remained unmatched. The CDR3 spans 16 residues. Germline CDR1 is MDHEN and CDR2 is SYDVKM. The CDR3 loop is CASSSSPDRGLAEQYF. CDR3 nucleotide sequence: TGTGCCAGCAGTTCATCCCCGGACAGGGGCCTGGCCGAGCAGTACTTC.

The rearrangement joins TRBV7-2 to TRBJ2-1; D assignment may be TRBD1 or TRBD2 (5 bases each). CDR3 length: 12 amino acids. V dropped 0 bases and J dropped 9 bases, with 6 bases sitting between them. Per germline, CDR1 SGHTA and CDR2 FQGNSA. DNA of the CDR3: TGTGCCAGCAGCTTAGCCGGGACTGAGCAGTTCTTC. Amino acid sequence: CASSLAGTEQFF.

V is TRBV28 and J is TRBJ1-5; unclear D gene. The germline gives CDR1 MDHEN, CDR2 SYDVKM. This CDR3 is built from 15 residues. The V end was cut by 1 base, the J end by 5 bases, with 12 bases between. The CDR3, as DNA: TGTGCCAGCAGTTTATCCTCGGGCACCCATCAGCCCCAGCATTTT. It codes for CASSLSSGTHQPQHF.

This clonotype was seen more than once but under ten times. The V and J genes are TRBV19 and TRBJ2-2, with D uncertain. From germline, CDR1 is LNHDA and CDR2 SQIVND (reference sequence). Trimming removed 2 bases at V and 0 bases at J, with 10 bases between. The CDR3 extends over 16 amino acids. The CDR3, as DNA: TGTGCCAGTAGTATACAGGCAGGCGCGAACACCGGGGAGCTGTTTTTT. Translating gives CASSIQAGANTGELFF. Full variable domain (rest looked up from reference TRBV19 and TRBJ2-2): DGGITQSPKYLFRKEGQNVTLSCEQNLNHDAMYWYRQDPGQGLRLIYYSQIVNDFQKGDIAEGYSVSREKKESFPLTVTSAQKNPTAFYLCASSIQAGANTGELFFGEGSRLTVL.

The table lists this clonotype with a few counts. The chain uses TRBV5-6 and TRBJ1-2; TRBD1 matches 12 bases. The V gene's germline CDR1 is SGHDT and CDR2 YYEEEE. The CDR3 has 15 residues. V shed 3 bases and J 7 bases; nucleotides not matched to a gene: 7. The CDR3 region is CASSSRDRGQRGYTF. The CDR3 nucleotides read TGTGCCAGCAGCTCCCGGGACAGGGGGCAACGTGGCTACACCTTC. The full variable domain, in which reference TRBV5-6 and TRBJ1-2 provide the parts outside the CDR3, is DAGVTQSPTHLIKTRGQQVTLRCSPKSGHDTVSWYQQALGQGPQFIFQYYEEEERQRGNFPDRFSGHQFPNYSSELNVNALLLGDSALYLCASSSRDRGQRGYTFGSGTRLTVV.

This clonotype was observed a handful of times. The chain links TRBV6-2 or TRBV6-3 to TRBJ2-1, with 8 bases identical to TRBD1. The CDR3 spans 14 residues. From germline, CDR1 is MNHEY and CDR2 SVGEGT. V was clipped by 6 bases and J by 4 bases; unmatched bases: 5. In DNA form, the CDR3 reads TGTGCCAGCAGCTGGACAGGGATTTACAATGAGCAGTTCTTC. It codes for CASSWTGIYNEQFF.

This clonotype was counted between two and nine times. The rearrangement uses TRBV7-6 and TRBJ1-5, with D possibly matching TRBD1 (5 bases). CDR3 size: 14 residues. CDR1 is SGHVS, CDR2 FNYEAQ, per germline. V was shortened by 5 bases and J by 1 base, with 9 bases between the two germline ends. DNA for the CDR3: TGTGCCAGCAGCCCACAGGAGAGCAATCAGCCCCAGCATTTT. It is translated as CASSPQESNQPQHF. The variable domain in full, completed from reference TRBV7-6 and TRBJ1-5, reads GAGVSQSPRYKVTKRGQDVALRCDPISGHVSLYWYRQALGQGPEFLTYFNYEAQQDKSGLPNDRFSAERPEGSISTLTIQRTEQRDSAMYRCASSPQESNQPQHFGDGTRLSIL.

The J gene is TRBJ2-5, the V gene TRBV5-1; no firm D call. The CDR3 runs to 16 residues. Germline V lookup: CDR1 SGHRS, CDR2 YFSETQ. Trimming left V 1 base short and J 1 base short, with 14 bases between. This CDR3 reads CASSLKSVKLQETQYF. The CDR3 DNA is TGCGCCAGCAGCTTGAAAAGCGTGAAGCTCCAAGAGACCCAGTACTTC.

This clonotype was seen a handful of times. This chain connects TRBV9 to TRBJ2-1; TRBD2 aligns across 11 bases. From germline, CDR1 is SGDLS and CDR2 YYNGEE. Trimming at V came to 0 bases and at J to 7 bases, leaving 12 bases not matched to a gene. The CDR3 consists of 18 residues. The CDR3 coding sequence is TGTGCCAGCAGCGTAGCCCCAACTCTAGCGGGAGGTTGGAATGAGCAGTTCTTC. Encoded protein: CASSVAPTLAGGWNEQFF.

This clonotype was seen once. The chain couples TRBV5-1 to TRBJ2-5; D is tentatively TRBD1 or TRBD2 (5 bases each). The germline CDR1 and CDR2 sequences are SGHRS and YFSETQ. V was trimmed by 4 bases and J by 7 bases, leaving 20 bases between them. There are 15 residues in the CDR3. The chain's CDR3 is CASSGNSGRIGTQYF. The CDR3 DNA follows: TGCGCCAGCAGCGGGAACTCGGGACGGATAGGGACCCAGTACTTC.

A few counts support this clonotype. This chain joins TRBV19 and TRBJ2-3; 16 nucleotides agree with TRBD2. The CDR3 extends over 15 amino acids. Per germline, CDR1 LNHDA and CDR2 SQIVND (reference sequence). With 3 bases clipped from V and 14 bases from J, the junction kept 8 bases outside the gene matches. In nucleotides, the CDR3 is TGTGCCAGTAGTATGGGACTAGCGGGGGGGCCCGCCCCGTATTTT. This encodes CASSMGLAGGPAPYF.